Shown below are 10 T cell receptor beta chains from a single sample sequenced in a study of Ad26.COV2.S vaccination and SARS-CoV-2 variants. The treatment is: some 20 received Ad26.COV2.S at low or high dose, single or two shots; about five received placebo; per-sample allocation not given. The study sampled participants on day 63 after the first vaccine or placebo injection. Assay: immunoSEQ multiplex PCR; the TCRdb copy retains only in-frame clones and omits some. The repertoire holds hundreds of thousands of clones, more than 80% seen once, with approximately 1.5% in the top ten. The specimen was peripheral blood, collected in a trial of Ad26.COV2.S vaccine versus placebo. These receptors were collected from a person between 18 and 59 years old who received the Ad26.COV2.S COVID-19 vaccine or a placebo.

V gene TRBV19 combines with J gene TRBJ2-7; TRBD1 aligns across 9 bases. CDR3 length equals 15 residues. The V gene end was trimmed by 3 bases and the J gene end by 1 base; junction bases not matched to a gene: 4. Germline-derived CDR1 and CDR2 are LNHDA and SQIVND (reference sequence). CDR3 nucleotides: TGTGCCAGTAGTATTGGCGGACAGGGGTCCTACGAGCAGTACTTC. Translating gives CASSIGGQGSYEQYF.

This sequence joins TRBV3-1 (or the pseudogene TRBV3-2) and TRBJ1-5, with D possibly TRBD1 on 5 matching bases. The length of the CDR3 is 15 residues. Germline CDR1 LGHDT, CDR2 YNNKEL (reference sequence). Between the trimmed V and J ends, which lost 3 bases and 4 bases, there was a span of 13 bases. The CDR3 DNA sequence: TGTGCCAGCAGCCATTCTCAGGGATGGAATCAGCCCCAGCATTTT. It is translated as CASSHSQGWNQPQHF.

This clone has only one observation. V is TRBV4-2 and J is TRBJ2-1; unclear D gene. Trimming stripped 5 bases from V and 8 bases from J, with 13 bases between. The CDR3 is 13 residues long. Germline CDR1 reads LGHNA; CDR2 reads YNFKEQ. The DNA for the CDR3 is TGTGCCAGCAGCTTAGGCATGATGGATGAGCAGTTCTTC. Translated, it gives CASSLGMMDEQFF.

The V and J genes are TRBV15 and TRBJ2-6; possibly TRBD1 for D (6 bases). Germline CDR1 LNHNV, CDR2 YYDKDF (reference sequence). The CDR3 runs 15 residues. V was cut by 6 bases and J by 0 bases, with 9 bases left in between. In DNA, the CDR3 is TGTGCCACCAGGACAGGTCTCTCTGGGGCCAACGTCCTGACTTTC. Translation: CATRTGLSGANVLTF.

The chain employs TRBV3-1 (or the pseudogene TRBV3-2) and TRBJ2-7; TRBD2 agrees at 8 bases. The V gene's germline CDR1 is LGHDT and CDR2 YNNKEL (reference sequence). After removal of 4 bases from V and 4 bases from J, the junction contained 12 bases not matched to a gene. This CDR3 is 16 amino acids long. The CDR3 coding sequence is TGTGCCAGCAGCCTAGAGTTTGCTAGCGGGCGGTACGAGCAGTACTTC. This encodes CASSLEFASGRYEQYF.

The DNA of the CDR3 is TGTGCCAGCACCCCGGACAGAGCAAGTTCACCCCTCCACTTT. Translation gives CASTPDRASSPLHF. The chain recombines TRBV6-2 or TRBV6-3 with TRBJ1-6; perhaps TRBD1 as D (6 bases). V lost 7 bases to trimming and J lost 9 bases, with 16 bases between them. Germline CDR1 and CDR2: MNHEY and SVGEGT. The CDR3 extends over 14 amino acids.

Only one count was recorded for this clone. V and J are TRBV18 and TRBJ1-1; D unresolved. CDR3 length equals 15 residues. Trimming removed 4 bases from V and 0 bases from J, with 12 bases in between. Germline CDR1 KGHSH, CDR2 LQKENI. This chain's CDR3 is CASSRTPGMNTEAFF. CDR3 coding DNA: TGTGCCAGCTCACGAACCCCCGGTATGAACACTGAAGCTTTCTTT.

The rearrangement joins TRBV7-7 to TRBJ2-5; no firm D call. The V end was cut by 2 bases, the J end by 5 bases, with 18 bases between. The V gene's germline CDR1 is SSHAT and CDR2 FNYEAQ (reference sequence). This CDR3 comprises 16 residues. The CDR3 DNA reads TGTGCCAGCAGCTTATCACTCAATGGGCGGTGGGAGACCCAGTACTTC. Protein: CASSLSLNGRWETQYF.

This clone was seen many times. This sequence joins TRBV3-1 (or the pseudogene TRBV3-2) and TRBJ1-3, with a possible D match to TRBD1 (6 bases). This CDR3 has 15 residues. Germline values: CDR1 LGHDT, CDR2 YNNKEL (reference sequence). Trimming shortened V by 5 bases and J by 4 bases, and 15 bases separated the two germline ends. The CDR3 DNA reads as TGTGCCAGCAGCTTTACAGGGAACTCCGGAAACACCATATATTTT. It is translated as CASSFTGNSGNTIYF.

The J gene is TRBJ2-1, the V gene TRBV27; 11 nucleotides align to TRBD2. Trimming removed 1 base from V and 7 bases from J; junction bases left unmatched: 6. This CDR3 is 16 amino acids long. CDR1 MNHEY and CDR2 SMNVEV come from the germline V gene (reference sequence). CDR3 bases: TGTGCCAGCAGTTTATGGGCTAGCGGGAGGATGAATGAGCAGTTCTTC. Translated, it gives CASSLWASGRMNEQFF.